This T cell receptor beta chain was documented in a study of CD8 T cells in ankylosing spondylitis. General observations from the study: Disease-linked clones were found to be CD8+ and relatively rare in peripheral blood.

There are a few counts of this clonotype. Its antigen is unknown. Germline loops: CDR1 ENHRY, CDR2 SYGVKD. The CDR3 contains 12 residues. Trimming removed 3 bases from V and 6 bases from J, with 6 bases in between. For TCR beta, libraries came from quantitative 5'-RACE with molecular barcodes. TCRdb processed the 5' RACE reads anew with MiXCR; each CDR3 protein has one entry. The table lists under 200,000 distinct CDR3 sequences, 10% to 15% of them singletons, with about 10% in the top ten. V gene TRBV10-3 combines with J gene TRBJ2-1; D is uncertain. The sequenced sample was blood, either unsorted or a sorted T cell fraction (not recorded which). The clonotype originates from a female donor with ankylosing spondylitis or in good health (not recorded which). As DNA, the CDR3 is TGTGCCATCAGTGATCAGGTCAATGAGCAGTTCTTC. Translating it yields CAISDQVNEQFF.